This TCR beta chain was identified in a study of blood T cell repertoires in COVID-19. Background on the study: The United States, Italy and Spain supplied acute and convalescent COVID-19 samples.

The length of the CDR3 is 15 residues. V dropped 6 bases and J dropped 2 bases, with 16 bases sitting between them. Per germline, CDR1 SNHLY and CDR2 FYNNEI. Per the original methods: From reference gene primer amplification, estimates of nucleated cell counts were derived. Assay: immunoSEQ multiplex PCR; the TCRdb copy retains only in-frame clones and omits some. V, J and clone size are taken as reported in that table, and D and trimming were inferred from the DNA itself. The repertoire holds 30,000 to 40,000 clones, with 85% to 95% as singletons. Sequencing was done on a sample of peripheral blood. This TCR came from a male donor with active COVID-19. This chain uses TRBV2 with TRBJ1-1; a weak D match, TRBD1 (5 bases). Here the CDR3 DNA reads TGTGCCAGCAGGGTTTCGACGACAGAAAACACTGAAGCTTTCTTT. It translates to CASRVSTTENTEAFF.